These 18 T cell receptor beta chains originate from one sample sequenced in a study of radiotherapy plus CTLA-4 blockade in lung cancer. Repertoires were generated with immunoSEQ multiplex PCR, while TCRdb's copy carries only in-frame clones and drops some. The sample holds under 95,000 clones, about 78% seen once. Material: peripheral blood, obtained from a patient treated with radiotherapy plus ipilimumab. All receptors derive from a human donor with non-small cell lung cancer whose response to radiotherapy plus ipilimumab could not be evaluated. Some clones in this sample may be carry-over from other donors' samples.

The J gene is TRBJ2-2, the V gene TRBV10-3; D may be TRBD1 (5 bases). This CDR3 comprises 13 residues. Germline-derived CDR1 and CDR2 are ENHRY and SYGVKD. V was pared by 4 bases and J by 6 bases, with 9 bases between. CDR3 sequence reads: CAISVQGPGELFF. The CDR3 DNA is TGTGCCATCAGTGTGCAGGGCCCCGGGGAGCTGTTTTTT.

This clone appeared a single time. The chain has TRBV28 and TRBJ2-7; TRBD1 might be the D (5 bases). The CDR3 spans 14 residues. The V gene lost 3 bases and the J gene lost 3 bases, with 12 bases spanning the gap. The V gene's germline CDR1 is MDHEN and CDR2 SYDVKM. CDR3 nucleotide sequence: TGTGCCAGCAGTTTTTTCGACAGCCGCTACGAGCAGTACTTC. Translating gives CASSFFDSRYEQYF.

The rearrangement joins TRBV28 to TRBJ1-1, with D unclear. Germline CDR1 and CDR2: MDHEN and SYDVKM. The CDR3 contains 12 residues. The V gene lost 7 bases and the J gene lost 1 base, with 7 bases spanning the gap. CDR3 amino acids: CASNGWNTEAFF. The CDR3 nucleotides are TGTGCCAGCAACGGTTGGAACACTGAAGCTTTCTTT.

CDR3 sequence reads: CASSLSPRGREQYF. The CDR3 region has the DNA TGTGCCAGCAGTTTATCCCCCAGGGGGCGCGAGCAGTACTTC. The chain uses TRBV28 and TRBJ2-7; 8 nucleotides agree with TRBD1. J lost 6 bases, V lost 1 base, and 5 bases had no gene match. This CDR3 has 14 amino acids. The germline CDR1 and CDR2 sequences are MDHEN and SYDVKM.

The chain carries TRBV6-5 and TRBJ1-1; possibly TRBD1 for D (5 bases). The ends were cut back, 2 bases at V and 4 bases at J, with 8 bases in the middle. The CDR3 spans 13 residues. From germline, CDR1 is MNHEY and CDR2 SVGAGI. In DNA, the CDR3 is TGTGCCAGCAGTTACGTACAGGCCACTGAAGCTTTCTTT. Its protein product is CASSYVQATEAFF.

The chain employs TRBV18 and TRBJ1-1; no definite D call. The CDR3 runs to 13 residues. Between the trimmed V and J ends, which lost 6 bases and 1 base, there was a span of 9 bases. Germline-derived CDR1 and CDR2 are KGHSH and LQKENI. The CDR3 nucleotides are TGTGCCAGCTCGCCCCAGTCGAACACTGAAGCTTTCTTT. Its protein is CASSPQSNTEAFF.

This chain connects TRBV5-6 to TRBJ1-2, with a possible D match to TRBD1 (5 bases). Germline V lookup: CDR1 SGHDT, CDR2 YYEEEE. The CDR3 consists of 14 residues. The V end was cut by 0 bases, the J end by 4 bases, with 10 bases between. The CDR3 reads CASSLDRTSYGYTF. The CDR3 DNA follows: TGTGCCAGCAGCTTGGATAGGACAAGCTATGGCTACACCTTC.

The chain combines TRBV5-6 with TRBJ2-1, with 11 bases that match TRBD2. V gave up 1 base and J gave up 3 bases; unmatched junction bases: 3. The length of the CDR3 is 16 residues. Germline V gene sequence: CDR1 SGHDT, CDR2 YYEEEE. The CDR3 DNA reads as TGTGCCAGCAGCTTGTGGCTAGCGGGGGGCTACAATGAGCAGTTCTTC. It yields the protein CASSLWLAGGYNEQFF.

This clone occurred a few times. The CDR3: CASSLDRDTEAFF. CDR3 coding DNA: TGCGCCAGCAGCTTGGACAGGGACACTGAAGCTTTCTTT. The genes are TRBV5-1 and TRBJ1-1; D is possibly TRBD1 (6 bases). V lost 0 bases, J lost 3 bases, and 6 bases lay in between. CDR1 is SGHRS and CDR2 is YFSETQ in the germline V gene. The CDR3 runs 13 residues.

The chain links TRBV5-1 to TRBJ2-3; D may be TRBD2 (6 bases). Germline lookup yields CDR1 SGHRS and CDR2 YFSETQ. This CDR3 has 14 amino acids. The ends were cut back, 4 bases at V and 0 bases at J, with 9 bases in the middle. This CDR3 reads CASSPGTSTDTQYF. In DNA, the CDR3 is TGCGCCAGCAGCCCCGGGACTAGCACAGATACGCAGTATTTT.

With regard to this clone: The same CDR3 can be traced to other DNA sequences in this sample. The CDR3 loop reads CASSGGQFNYGYTF. CDR3 sequence (DNA): TGCGCCAGCAGCGGCGGACAGTTTAACTATGGCTACACCTTC. The V and J genes are TRBV5-1 and TRBJ1-2; D possibly corresponds to TRBD1 (6 bases). With 4 bases removed from V and 1 base from J, the gap between germline ends came to 11 bases. CDR3 length equals 14 residues. Germline CDR1 is SGHRS and CDR2 is YFSETQ. Full variable domain (missing parts from reference TRBV5-1 and TRBJ1-2): KAGVTQTPRYLIKTRGQQVTLSCSPISGHRSVSWYQQTPGQGLQFLFEYFSETQRNKGNFPGRFSGRQFSNSRSEMNVSTLELGDSALYLCASSGGQFNYGYTFGSGTRLTVV.

The chain employs TRBV28 and TRBJ2-2, with 9 positions matching TRBD1. CDR1 and CDR2 (germline): MDHEN, SYDVKM. V lost 5 bases and J lost 5; bases outside the gene matches: 9. The CDR3 is 16 amino acids. The CDR3 region has the DNA TGTGCCAGCAGTCCCCTGGGACAGGGTCGAACCGGGGAGCTGTTTTTT. Residues: CASSPLGQGRTGELFF. Full variable domain (remainder filled in from reference TRBV28 and TRBJ2-2): DVKVTQSSRYLVKRTGEKVFLECVQDMDHENMFWYRQDPGLGLRLIYFSYDVKMKEKGDIPEGYSVSREKKERFSLILESASTNQTSMYLCASSPLGQGRTGELFFGEGSRLTVL.

Written as DNA, the CDR3 is TGTGCCTGGAGTACAGGGAGCCAAGAGACCCAGTACTTC. Its translation: CAWSTGSQETQYF. This sequence joins TRBV30 and TRBJ2-5; maybe TRBD1 (6 bases). Germline values: CDR1 GTSNPN, CDR2 SVGIG (reference sequence). The CDR3 runs to 13 residues. Trimming removed 2 bases at V and 1 base at J, with 8 bases between.

This clone was seen a few times. V gene TRBV6-5 combines with J gene TRBJ2-7, with 9 bases that match TRBD1. CDR1 is MNHEY, CDR2 SVGAGI, per germline. This CDR3 is built from 14 residues. The V segment lost 7 bases and the J segment 4 bases; nucleotides outside the gene matches: 8. Here the CDR3 reads CASNYRDRVYEQYF. In nucleotides, the CDR3 is TGTGCCAGCAACTACCGGGACAGGGTATACGAGCAGTACTTC.

This rearrangement joins TRBV10-3 to TRBJ2-7; D is possibly TRBD1 (5 bases). With 4 bases removed from V and 6 bases from J, the gap between germline ends came to 10 bases. Germline V gene lookup returns CDR1 ENHRY and CDR2 SYGVKD. The length of the CDR3 is 12 residues. Written as DNA, the CDR3 is TGTGCCATCAGTGCCAGGGATCGCGAGCAGTACTTC. It is translated as CAISARDREQYF.

This rearrangement joins TRBV6-5 to TRBJ2-1; possibly TRBD2 for D (7 bases). CDR3 length equals 13 residues. V lost 6 bases, J lost 11 bases, and 17 bases lay in between. Germline CDR1 is MNHEY and CDR2 is SVGAGI. The CDR3 is CASRPTSQGQQFF. The CDR3 DNA reads TGTGCCAGCAGGCCGACTAGCCAGGGGCAGCAGTTCTTC.

The chain employs TRBV2 and TRBJ2-3; 12 bases match TRBD1. The ends lost 1 base at V and 8 bases at J; junction bases unmatched: 10. Germline-derived CDR1 and CDR2 are SNHLY and FYNNEI. The CDR3 extends over 17 amino acids. This CDR3 is CASSEGLRDRGRGTQYF. In DNA, the CDR3 is TGTGCCAGCAGTGAAGGTCTTAGGGACAGGGGGCGAGGTACGCAGTATTTT. The complete variable domain, with remaining parts taken from reference TRBV2 and TRBJ2-3, reads EPEVTQTPSHQVTQMGQEVILRCVPISNHLYFYWYRQILGQKVEFLVSFYNNEISEKSEIFDDQFSVERPDGSNFTLKIRSTKLEDSAMYFCASSEGLRDRGRGTQYFGPGTRLTVL.

V gene TRBV7-8 combines with J gene TRBJ1-2, with D tentatively TRBD1 (6 bases). The germline CDR1 and CDR2 sequences are SGHVS and FQNEAQ. The ends were cut back, 0 bases at V and 4 bases at J, with 12 bases in the middle. The CDR3 extends over 15 amino acids. The CDR3: CASSLALTGIYGYTF. The CDR3 DNA reads TGTGCCAGCAGCTTAGCCCTAACAGGGATCTATGGCTACACCTTC.